These 10 T cell receptor beta chains came from one sample sequenced in a study of shared clonotypes between healthy human individuals. Using immunoSEQ multiplex PCR, the repertoire was profiled, and TCRdb retains in-frame clones only, with some absent. The table includes about 730,000 clones, approximately 72% detected once. The source material was memory CD4+ T cells sorted from blood. Subset described: CD45RA-negative fraction. The receptors originated from a woman aged 25 to 39 in good health.

The CDR3 DNA follows: TGTGCCACCAGCAGAAGGACAACCTCCTATGGCTACACCTTC. Amino acids: CATSRRTTSYGYTF. This rearrangement joins TRBV15 to TRBJ1-2, with a weak D call TRBD1 (5 bases). V was trimmed by 2 bases and J by 4 bases, leaving 11 bases between them. The CDR3 consists of 14 residues. Per the germline V gene, CDR1 is LNHNV and CDR2 is YYDKDF (reference sequence).

The rearrangement uses TRBV2 and TRBJ2-3; D is unclear. V lost 1 base, J lost 4 bases, and 9 bases lay in between. This CDR3 spans 14 amino acids. From germline, CDR1 is SNHLY and CDR2 FYNNEI. CDR3 DNA sequence: TGTGCCAGCAGTGAAGGAGTCAGCGCAGATACGCAGTATTTT. Encoded protein: CASSEGVSADTQYF.

Only a few counts were recorded for this clone. V usage is TRBV7-9 and J usage is TRBJ1-1, with D unclear. Per the germline V gene, CDR1 is SEHNR and CDR2 is FQNEAQ (reference sequence). CDR3 length equals 13 residues. Trimming removed 6 bases at V and 5 bases at J, with 13 bases between. The CDR3 is CASSLGAQTEAFF. The CDR3, as DNA: TGTGCCAGCAGTCTAGGAGCGCAGACTGAAGCTTTCTTT.

The genes are TRBV28 and TRBJ2-7; no clear D gene. Between the trimmed V and J ends, which lost 6 bases and 3 bases, there was a span of 12 bases. This CDR3 contains 13 residues. Germline loops: CDR1 MDHEN, CDR2 SYDVKM. CDR3 loop: CASSLGLYYEQYF. CDR3 coding DNA: TGTGCCAGCAGCCTAGGGCTGTACTACGAGCAGTACTTC.

V and J are TRBV12-5 and TRBJ2-2; 8 nucleotides match TRBD1. Per the germline V gene, CDR1 is LGHNT and CDR2 is FRNRAP. Unmatched junction bases numbered 11, after V lost 0 bases and J lost 5 bases. The CDR3 contains 18 residues. CDR3 nucleotides: TGTGCTAGTGGTTTGGTACATTTGGCAGGGGGCAGAACCGGGGAGCTGTTTTTT. It is translated as CASGLVHLAGGRTGELFF.

The CDR3 nucleotides are TGTGCCATCAGCAACAACGGGATTAATGAAAAACTGTTTTTT. Protein: CAISNNGINEKLFF. The gene calls are TRBV10-3 and TRBJ1-4; D ambiguous. Germline assignment: CDR1 ENHRY and CDR2 SYGVKD. V was pared by 6 bases and J by 4 bases, with 12 bases between. The CDR3 consists of 14 residues.

The chain recombines TRBV7-9 with TRBJ2-7; D might be TRBD1 (6 bases). This CDR3 spans 13 amino acids. Germline CDR1 SEHNR, CDR2 FQNEAQ (reference sequence). V dropped 3 bases and J dropped 6 bases, with 12 bases sitting between them. This CDR3 reads CASSFSRGGEQYF. The CDR3 DNA sequence: TGTGCCAGCAGCTTTTCGCGAGGGGGCGAGCAGTACTTC.

The CDR3 nucleotides are TGCAGCGTTGTACAGTCTAACTATGGCTACACCTTC. It translates to CSVVQSNYGYTF. This rearrangement joins TRBV29-1 to TRBJ1-2; D not certain. Germline CDR1 and CDR2: SQVTM and ANQGSEA. The CDR3 has 12 amino acids. Trimming cost V 4 bases and J 0 bases, with 6 bases left between them.

To note about this clone: Other DNA sequences within the sample encode an identical CDR3. V is TRBV28 and J is TRBJ1-1; D unclear. V shed 4 bases and J shed 0 bases, with 9 bases lying between them. Germline lookup yields CDR1 MDHEN and CDR2 SYDVKM. The CDR3 covers 14 residues. The CDR3 DNA follows: TGTGCCAGCAGTTCGCCAGCGATGAACACTGAAGCTTTCTTT. It codes for CASSSPAMNTEAFF.

The J gene is TRBJ1-5, the V gene TRBV28; TRBD1 might be the D (5 bases). Trimming cost V 3 bases and J 1 base, with 16 bases left between them. This CDR3 has 17 amino acids. Looked up from germline, CDR1 is MDHEN and CDR2 is SYDVKM. CDR3 loop: CASSLSLGLGSNQPQHF. DNA for the CDR3: TGTGCCAGCAGTTTGTCATTGGGGCTCGGGAGCAATCAGCCCCAGCATTTT.